The 28 T cell receptor beta chains presented below share a single source sample, sequenced in a study of control samples from healthy donors and cancer patients (dated by TCRdb to the early 2020s). Library generation was performed with the immunoSEQ multiplex PCR assay. TCRdb limited this immuneACCESS table to in-frame rearrangements with V and J called. A share of clones is missing; checked studies link under half to unresolved V genes, and the rest is unexplained. The table for this sample lists around 130,000 clones; 90% to 95% of them were counted only once. The ten largest clones take up about 1.5% of the sample. Sequenced material: PBMCs. These receptors were taken from a man in his forties or fifties with head and neck cancer.

The rearrangement links TRBV4-3 to TRBJ1-1; TRBD1 might be the D (6 bases). The CDR3 totals 13 residues. CDR1 LGHNA and CDR2 YSLEER come from the germline V gene. The V and J ends lost 3 bases and 8 bases respectively, with 13 bases between them. The CDR3 is CASSHRTGTEAFF. As DNA, the CDR3 is TGCGCCAGCAGCCATAGGACCGGGACAGAAGCTTTCTTT.

The rearrangement links TRBV5-4 to TRBJ2-5, with a weak D call TRBD1 (5 bases). There are 15 residues in the CDR3. CDR1 SGHNT and CDR2 YYREEE come from the germline V gene (reference sequence). V lost 4 bases, J lost 5 bases, and 18 bases lay in between. The CDR3 coding sequence is TGTGCCAGCAGCCCGCTCCCGGCAGGGTTTGAGACCCAGTACTTC. Translating it yields CASSPLPAGFETQYF.

The rearrangement uses TRBV6-2 or TRBV6-3 and TRBJ1-3; D remains unclear. This CDR3 region has 17 residues. The germline gives CDR1 MNHEY, CDR2 SVGEGT. Between the trimmed V and J ends, which lost 1 base and 2 bases, there was a span of 15 bases. The CDR3 region has the DNA TGTGCCAGCAGTTACTACCAACCCGACGGAGCTGGAAACACCATATATTTT. Translating it yields CASSYYQPDGAGNTIYF.

V usage is TRBV6-2 or TRBV6-3 and J usage is TRBJ1-6, with D maybe TRBD1 (5 bases). The CDR3 is 15 residues long. Looked up from germline, CDR1 is MNHEY and CDR2 is SVGEGT. Trimming removed 2 bases from V and 1 base from J, with 6 bases in between. The CDR3 loop reads CASSYQGSYNSPLHF. The CDR3 nucleotides read TGTGCCAGCAGTTACCAGGGATCCTATAATTCACCCCTCCACTTT.

A single count supports this clone. The V and J genes are TRBV2 and TRBJ2-5; D gene ambiguous. The CDR3 is 14 residues long. V dropped 0 bases and J dropped 5 bases, with 10 bases sitting between them. Per germline, CDR1 SNHLY and CDR2 FYNNEI. CDR3 bases: TGTGCCAGCAGTGAAGCGCGTCGAAGGGAGACCCAGTACTTC. Protein product: CASSEARRRETQYF.

The chain couples TRBV28 to TRBJ2-1; TRBD2 aligns across 14 bases. CDR3 size: 18 residues. From germline, CDR1 is MDHEN and CDR2 SYDVKM. After removal of 6 bases from V and 2 bases from J, the junction contained 9 bases not matched to a gene. The CDR3 sequence: CASSPPGLAGATYNEQFF. The CDR3 nucleotides read TGTGCCAGCAGCCCTCCGGGACTAGCGGGGGCCACCTACAATGAGCAGTTCTTC.

The rearrangement links TRBV27 to TRBJ2-2; no definite D call. Trimming stripped 5 bases from V and 5 bases from J, with 9 bases between. The CDR3 is made up of 13 amino acids. The germline V gene encodes CDR1 MNHEY and CDR2 SMNVEV (reference sequence). The chain's CDR3 is CASSLLRTGELFF. CDR3 nucleotide sequence: TGTGCCAGCAGTCTCCTTCGGACCGGGGAGCTGTTTTTT.

The chain joins TRBV7-9 to TRBJ2-2; D is uncertain. The CDR3 runs to 13 residues. Trimming cost V 5 bases and J 5 bases, with 9 bases left between them. CDR1 and CDR2 from the germline V gene are SEHNR and FQNEAQ (reference sequence). The CDR3 protein is CASSPRRTGELFF. The CDR3, as DNA: TGTGCCAGCAGCCCGCGAAGGACCGGGGAGCTGTTTTTT.

This clone was picked up one time. The V and J genes are TRBV10-3 and TRBJ1-1, with 7 bases that match TRBD1. V lost 5 bases to trimming and J lost 4 bases; unmatched junction nucleotides: 7. In germline, CDR1 is ENHRY, CDR2 SYGVKD. CDR3 length: 14 residues. The CDR3 is CAISPGGVGTEAFF. The DNA of the CDR3 is TGTGCCATCAGTCCAGGGGGGGTGGGCACTGAAGCTTTCTTT.

The J gene is TRBJ1-3, the V gene TRBV12-2. TRBV12-2 is noted as a pseudogene. This CDR3 spans 16 amino acids. In nucleotides, the CDR3 is TGTGCAAGTCGCTTATCCGGCGGGAGCTCTGGAAACACCATATATTTT. It encodes CASRLSGGSSGNTIYF.

Comments on this clone: Additional DNA sequences in this sample encode the identical CDR3. The chain couples TRBV28 to TRBJ1-5; D not certain. Germline CDR1 reads MDHEN; CDR2 reads SYDVKM. The CDR3 runs to 12 residues. The V end lost 4 bases, the J end lost 7 bases, and 8 bases lay between the germline ends. The CDR3 nucleotides are TGTGCCAGCAGTTCACAAGGGCAGCCCCAGCATTTT. Its translation is CASSSQGQPQHF.

This clone was seen once. V and J are TRBV5-5 and TRBJ2-1; 7 bases match TRBD2. The CDR3 sequence is 16 residues long. V trimming: 5 bases; J trimming: 0 bases; junction bases outside the gene matches: 8. From germline, CDR1 is SGHKS and CDR2 YYEKEE (reference sequence). Here the CDR3 reads CASSQYGGNSYNEQFF. The CDR3 DNA reads as TGTGCCAGCAGTCAGTACGGGGGGAACTCCTACAATGAGCAGTTCTTC. Drawing the rest from reference TRBV5-5 and TRBJ2-1, the complete variable domain is DAGVTQSPTHLIKTRGQQVTLRCSPISGHKSVSWYQQVLGQGPQFIFQYYEKEERGRGNFPDRFSARQFPNYSSELNVNALLLGDSALYLCASSQYGGNSYNEQFFGPGTRLTVL.

The CDR3 loop is CASSGQGTGELFF. As DNA, the CDR3 is TGTGCCAGCAGCGGACAGGGCACCGGGGAGCTGTTTTTT. V is TRBV6-6 and J is TRBJ2-2; 8 nucleotides align to TRBD1. The germline CDR1 and CDR2 sequences are MNHNY and SVGAGI (reference sequence). Trimming removed 6 bases from V and 4 bases from J; junction bases left unmatched: 1. This CDR3 region has 13 residues.

This clone was counted a single time. The gene calls are TRBV27 and TRBJ1-1; possible D gene TRBD1, 5 bases. The CDR3 has 13 residues. Germline lookup yields CDR1 MNHEY and CDR2 SMNVEV (reference sequence). V was shortened by 8 bases and J by 0 bases, with 10 bases between the two germline ends. The CDR3 is CASRGGMNTEAFF. The CDR3 bases are TGTGCCAGCCGGGGGGGAATGAACACTGAAGCTTTCTTT.

This chain links TRBV30 with TRBJ1-3; D remains unclear. The CDR3 is 14 residues long. The V and J ends lost 4 bases and 3 bases respectively, with 13 bases between them. CDR1 and CDR2 (germline): GTSNPN, SVGIG (reference sequence). The CDR3 protein is CAWTRRGGGNTIYF. CDR3 coding DNA: TGTGCCTGGACTCGACGGGGAGGTGGAAACACCATATATTTT.

V is TRBV28 and J is TRBJ2-7; 7 bases agree with TRBD1. The CDR3 is 13 amino acids. Trimming took 6 bases from V and 12 from J; bases not matched to a gene: 14. Germline V gene lookup returns CDR1 MDHEN and CDR2 SYDVKM. The CDR3 loop is CASRAPGTANVYF. In DNA form, the CDR3 reads TGTGCCAGCAGAGCCCCCGGGACAGCCAACGTGTACTTC. Drawing the rest from reference TRBV28 and TRBJ2-7, the complete variable domain is DVKVTQSSRYLVKRTGEKVFLECVQDMDHENMFWYRQDPGLGLRLIYFSYDVKMKEKGDIPEGYSVSREKKERFSLILESASTNQTSMYLCASRAPGTANVYFGPGTRLTVT.

J is TRBJ2-2 and V is TRBV5-5; TRBD2 might be the D (6 bases). The germline gives CDR1 SGHKS, CDR2 YYEKEE (reference sequence). CDR3 size: 15 residues. The ends were cut back, 2 bases at V and 6 bases at J, with 14 bases in the middle. The chain's CDR3 is CASSFAGTGSGELFF. The CDR3 DNA reads as TGTGCCAGCAGCTTTGCAGGGACTGGGTCCGGGGAGCTGTTTTTT.

This clone was seen more than once but under ten times. The rearrangement uses TRBV6-4 and TRBJ2-2; D is tentatively TRBD1 or TRBD2 (6 bases each). The CDR3 covers 14 residues. With 2 bases removed from V and 5 bases from J, the gap between germline ends came to 9 bases. Germline CDR1 reads MRHNA; CDR2 reads SNTAGT. Written as DNA, the CDR3 is TGTGCCAGCAGTGACGCGGGACAAACCGGGGAGCTGTTTTTT. Translation gives CASSDAGQTGELFF.

The chain is built from TRBV6-5 and TRBJ2-7; weak D call: TRBD1 (5 bases). The CDR3 is made up of 14 amino acids. CDR1 and CDR2 (germline): MNHEY, SVGAGI. The V and J ends lost 6 bases and 5 bases respectively, with 17 bases between them. CDR3 nucleotide sequence: TGTGCCAGCAGGGCCGGTGGCAGGGTCAACGAGCAGTACTTC. Protein product: CASRAGGRVNEQYF.

The rearrangement uses TRBV7-8 and TRBJ2-3; no definite D call. Trimming shortened V by 1 base and J by 4 bases, and 3 bases separated the two germline ends. Germline V gene sequence: CDR1 SGHVS, CDR2 FQNEAQ. The CDR3 loop spans 12 amino acids. This chain's CDR3 is CASSLVSDTQYF. Here the CDR3 DNA reads TGTGCCAGCAGCTTAGTGTCAGATACGCAGTATTTT.

The CDR3 here is CASSLTSGSYNEQFF. The CDR3 DNA sequence: TGCGCCAGCAGCTTGACTAGCGGGTCCTACAATGAGCAGTTCTTC. The V call is TRBV5-1, the J call TRBJ2-1; 9 bases are shared with TRBD2. This CDR3 is built from 15 residues. The germline CDR1 and CDR2 sequences are SGHRS and YFSETQ. V gave up 1 base and J gave up 1 base; unmatched junction bases: 0. The entire variable domain, with the rest obtained from reference TRBV5-1 and TRBJ2-1, is as follows: KAGVTQTPRYLIKTRGQQVTLSCSPISGHRSVSWYQQTPGQGLQFLFEYFSETQRNKGNFPGRFSGRQFSNSRSEMNVSTLELGDSALYLCASSLTSGSYNEQFFGPGTRLTVL.

The chain combines TRBV5-6 with TRBJ1-3; TRBD1 matches at 8 bases. The length of the CDR3 is 17 residues. V trimming: 4 bases; J trimming: 0 bases; junction bases outside the gene matches: 9. Germline V lookup: CDR1 SGHDT, CDR2 YYEEEE. The DNA for the CDR3 is TGTGCCAGCAGCCCCTACCAGGGGGCAGTCTCTGGAAACACCATATATTTT. This gives the protein CASSPYQGAVSGNTIYF.

The chain links TRBV5-6 to TRBJ2-7; 15 nucleotides line up with TRBD2. Germline trimming cut 3 bases from V and 6 bases from J; bases unmatched to any gene: 4. This CDR3 is 15 amino acids long. Looked up from germline, CDR1 is SGHDT and CDR2 is YYEEEE. The chain's CDR3 is CASSWGTSGGTEQYF. The DNA of the CDR3 is TGTGCCAGCAGCTGGGGGACTAGCGGGGGGACCGAGCAGTACTTC.

This chain links TRBV7-9 with TRBJ1-2, with no clear D. Per germline, CDR1 SEHNR and CDR2 FQNEAQ (reference sequence). V was cut by 1 base and J by 6 bases, with 12 bases left in between. The CDR3 is 14 amino acids. CDR3 residues: CASSLDGDLNGYTF. CDR3 bases: TGTGCCAGCAGCTTAGATGGGGATCTGAATGGCTACACCTTC.

V usage is TRBV6-5 and J usage is TRBJ2-7; D gene uncertain. CDR1 and CDR2 from the germline V gene are MNHEY and SVGAGI. This CDR3 is 12 amino acids long. Trimming removed 6 bases from V and 3 bases from J, with 9 bases in between. This CDR3 reads CASRADGYEQYF. In DNA, the CDR3 is TGTGCCAGCAGAGCCGACGGCTACGAGCAGTACTTC.

Concerning this clone: Its ends do not fully match the called genes, so a read error is possible. The genes are TRBV27 and TRBJ2-7, with 9 bases that match TRBD1. CDR3 length equals 11 residues. The germline CDR1 and CDR2 sequences are MNHEY and SMNVEV (reference sequence). The DNA for the CDR3 is TGTGCCAGCAGTTTAGGGACAGGGTTGCACTTC. Translating it yields CASSLGTGLHF.

V and J are TRBV7-2 and TRBJ2-1, with 7 bases lining up with TRBD2. The CDR3 runs to 16 residues. Germline assignment: CDR1 SGHTA and CDR2 FQGNSA. V lost 4 bases and J lost 3; bases outside the gene matches: 9. The DNA for the CDR3 is TGTGCCAGCAGCTCGCAAAGCGGGGTTAACTACAATGAGCAGTTCTTC. Translating gives CASSSQSGVNYNEQFF.

V and J are TRBV6-5 and TRBJ1-4; no reliable D call. Germline assignment: CDR1 MNHEY and CDR2 SVGAGI. V lost 6 bases and J 5 bases, leaving 16 bases between the germline ends. This CDR3 is built from 15 residues. This CDR3 reads CASSHDPAANEKLFF. CDR3 sequence (DNA): TGTGCCAGCAGCCACGACCCCGCCGCCAATGAAAAACTGTTTTTT.